The present T cell receptor (beta chain) was sequenced within a study of blood T cells in healthy people across ages. V lost 5 bases and J lost 2; bases outside the gene matches: 11. CDR3 size: 17 residues. Germline assignment: CDR1 SGHVS and CDR2 FQNEAQ. Combining a sample-barcoded 5' primer with a J-beta primer mix, a second PCR ran for roughly 7 to 12 cycles. TCRdb independently ran MiXCR on the 5' RACE reads; one entry per CDR3 protein. Of about 650,000 distinct CDR3 sequences in the sample, 52% are singletons; the top ten hold around an eighth. The sample comprised blood. This chain uses TRBV7-8 with TRBJ2-3; TRBD2 agrees at 9 bases. The clonotype comes from a woman older than 75 in good health. CDR3 region: CASSAGGRGTFTDTQYF. The CDR3 region has the DNA TGTGCCAGCAGCGCGGGGGGGAGGGGAACTTTCACAGATACGCAGTATTTT.